This entry is about one TCR beta chain. The data were obtained in a study of technical replicates of blood from a handful of donors. Produced via immunoSEQ multiplex PCR; TCRdb's table is partial and in-frame only. The repertoire holds some 48,000 clones, with 90% to 97% as singletons. The source is a human donor in good health. Sequenced input: T cells isolated from PBMCs.

CDR3: CASSTGNYGYTF. CDR3 sequence (DNA): TGTGCCAGCTCGACAGGGAACTATGGCTACACCTTC. The chain links TRBV6-5 to TRBJ1-2; 7 bases are shared with TRBD1. Germline lookup yields CDR1 MNHEY and CDR2 SVGAGI. The CDR3 spans 12 residues. V gave up 8 bases and J gave up 2 bases; unmatched junction bases: 2.